Shown below are 15 T cell receptor beta chains from a single sample sequenced in a study of human T cells and chemical hapten exposure. Unfractionated whole blood yielded the extracted total RNA. MiXCR, run by TCRdb on the 5' RACE reads, gives a single entry per CDR3 protein. The profile covers under 150,000 distinct CDR3 sequences, with approximately 19% appearing a single time and approximately 2.6% taken by the ten largest. Receptor source: a human donor in good health.

CDR3 loop: CASSQAYWGGVSLDGYTF. The CDR3 DNA reads as TGTGCCAGCAGCCAAGCTTACTGGGGCGGGGTGTCACTGGATGGCTACACCTTC. J is TRBJ1-2 and V is TRBV14, with D possibly TRBD1 on 5 matching bases. The ends were cut back, 1 base at V and 6 bases at J, with 24 bases in the middle. This CDR3 has 18 amino acids. Germline V gene sequence: CDR1 SGHDN, CDR2 FVKESK.

This clonotype was detected only a few times. V usage is TRBV20-1 and J usage is TRBJ2-5; no clear D gene. Per germline, CDR1 DFQATT and CDR2 SNEGSKA (reference sequence). The CDR3 extends over 11 amino acids. V was cut by 3 bases and J by 0 bases, with 2 bases left in between. The CDR3 DNA reads as TGCAGTGCTAGTAACCAAGAGACCCAGTACTTC. Its translation: CSASNQETQYF.

V and J are TRBV28 and TRBJ2-1; the match to TRBD2 covers 10 bases. Germline trimming cut 6 bases from V and 4 bases from J; bases unmatched to any gene: 9. Per the germline V gene, CDR1 is MDHEN and CDR2 is SYDVKM. This CDR3 region has 16 residues. CDR3 DNA: TGTGCCAGCAGGGGTCCTAGCGGGAGTGTTTACAATGAGCAGTTCTTC. Its protein is CASRGPSGSVYNEQFF.

In this sample, this clonotype turned up a few times. The rearrangement links TRBV28 to TRBJ2-3, with 9 bases fitting TRBD1. CDR1 and CDR2 from the germline V gene are MDHEN and SYDVKM. The CDR3 runs to 16 residues. V was pared by 8 bases and J by 4 bases, with 13 bases of the junction left unmatched. As DNA, the CDR3 is TGTGCCAGCTCGCCGGACAGGGGAAATAACGCAGATACGCAGTATTTT. Protein: CASSPDRGNNADTQYF. Full variable domain (outside the CDR3, taken from reference TRBV28 and TRBJ2-3): DVKVTQSSRYLVKRTGEKVFLECVQDMDHENMFWYRQDPGLGLRLIYFSYDVKMKEKGDIPEGYSVSREKKERFSLILESASTNQTSMYLCASSPDRGNNADTQYFGPGTRLTVL.

A few counts support this clonotype. The CDR3 DNA is TGTGCCAGCAGTCTCCTCGGATTCGAGCAGTACTTC. The encoded protein is CASSLLGFEQYF. The chain links TRBV28 to TRBJ2-7; D gene uncertain. The length of the CDR3 is 12 residues. Trimming left V 5 bases short and J 6 bases short, with 11 bases between. Germline CDR1 and CDR2: MDHEN and SYDVKM.

This clonotype occurred many times. The chain joins TRBV7-3 to TRBJ1-1; 7 bases align to TRBD1. Germline loops: CDR1 SGHTA, CDR2 FQGTGA. J was trimmed by 0 bases and V by 1 base; bases with no gene match: 5. The CDR3 covers 16 residues. CDR3 bases: TGTGCCAGCAGCTTAAGAGGGGACAGATTGAACACTGAAGCTTTCTTT. Translating it yields CASSLRGDRLNTEAFF.

A few counts support this clonotype. CDR3 nucleotides: TGTGCCAGCAGCCCATCTATACCGGGACTAGCCGCCTCCTACGAGCAGTACTTC. Translation gives CASSPSIPGLAASYEQYF. This rearrangement joins TRBV5-4 to TRBJ2-7; 9 bases are a match to TRBD2. The CDR3 runs 18 residues. V was pared by 4 bases and J by 0 bases, with 14 bases of the junction left unmatched. Germline CDR1 and CDR2: SGHNT and YYREEE (reference sequence).

In this sample, this clonotype turned up a few times. J is TRBJ2-1 and V is TRBV5-1, with D unresolved. Germline V gene data show CDR1 as SGHRS and CDR2 as YFSETQ. V lost 0 bases and J lost 2, with 18 bases in between. This CDR3 contains 18 residues. The CDR3 nucleotides are TGCGCCAGCAGCTTGGCCGGAGTTAGCTCCCCTCCCTACAATGAGCAGTTCTTC. This codes for CASSLAGVSSPPYNEQFF. The full variable domain, in which reference TRBV5-1 and TRBJ2-1 provide the parts outside the CDR3, is KAGVTQTPRYLIKTRGQQVTLSCSPISGHRSVSWYQQTPGQGLQFLFEYFSETQRNKGNFPGRFSGRQFSNSRSEMNVSTLELGDSALYLCASSLAGVSSPPYNEQFFGPGTRLTVL.

In its sample, this clonotype was seen a few times. This chain uses TRBV7-9 with TRBJ1-4; D remains unclear. The CDR3 runs 12 residues. Per the germline V gene, CDR1 is SEHNR and CDR2 is FQNEAQ (reference sequence). Between the trimmed V and J ends, which lost 3 bases and 8 bases, there was a span of 7 bases. CDR3 sequence (DNA): TGTGCCAGCAGCTTTCTCGAGGAAAAACTGTTTTTT. As protein: CASSFLEEKLFF.

The sample holds many counts of this clonotype. The CDR3 protein is CASSPLRNAYNEQFF. CDR3 nucleotide sequence: TGTGCCAGCTCACCACTAAGGAACGCCTACAATGAGCAGTTCTTC. This rearrangement joins TRBV18 to TRBJ2-1; the D is unclear. From germline, CDR1 is KGHSH and CDR2 LQKENI. The CDR3 length is 15 residues. Trimming took 1 base from V and 2 from J, leaving 9 bases between them.

This clonotype has just a few counts. The rearrangement uses TRBV4-1 and TRBJ2-1; a possible D gene is TRBD2 (5 bases). Germline lookup yields CDR1 MGHRA and CDR2 YSYEKL. The CDR3 is 14 residues long. V lost 4 bases and J lost 7, with 14 bases in between. The CDR3 spells CASSRPWERNEQFF. CDR3 bases: TGCGCCAGCAGCCGGCCCTGGGAGCGTAATGAGCAGTTCTTC.

This clonotype was seen only a few times. The V gene is TRBV28, the J gene TRBJ2-7; a possible D gene is TRBD1 (7 bases). Deletions cut 8 bases from V and 7 bases from J, with 21 bases between. This CDR3 has 14 residues. CDR1 is MDHEN and CDR2 is SYDVKM in the germline V gene. The CDR3 bases are TGTGCCAGCTCGCCGGGACTCTTACAGGGGGAGCAGTACTTC. Translated: CASSPGLLQGEQYF. Variable domain in full (rest from reference TRBV28 and TRBJ2-7): DVKVTQSSRYLVKRTGEKVFLECVQDMDHENMFWYRQDPGLGLRLIYFSYDVKMKEKGDIPEGYSVSREKKERFSLILESASTNQTSMYLCASSPGLLQGEQYFGPGTRLTVT.

The genes are TRBV12-3 or TRBV12-4 and TRBJ1-3; D is undetermined. This CDR3 has 14 amino acids. V was clipped by 6 bases and J by 9 bases, with 18 bases between them. Here the CDR3 DNA reads TGTGCCAGCAGATCACCGCAGCAGTTTCCCACCATATATTTT. It encodes CASRSPQQFPTIYF.

This chain connects TRBV12-3 or TRBV12-4 to TRBJ1-2, with D possibly matching TRBD1 (5 bases). The CDR3 runs to 13 residues. Trimming took 3 bases from V and 0 from J, leaving 5 bases between them. The CDR3 DNA reads TGTGCCAGCAGTTTCAGGGCTAACTATGGCTACACCTTC. Amino acid sequence: CASSFRANYGYTF.

This clonotype was found a few times. The genes are TRBV29-1 and TRBJ2-1; TRBD2 aligns across 11 bases. Trimming at V came to 6 bases and at J to 4 bases, leaving 2 bases not matched to a gene. This CDR3 is 13 amino acids long. Germline CDR1 SQVTM, CDR2 ANQGSEA. CDR3 protein: CSVTSGGYNEQFF. The CDR3 nucleotides read TGCAGCGTCACTAGCGGGGGTTACAATGAGCAGTTCTTC.